The 10 T cell receptor beta chains below were found in one sample sequenced in a study of T-cell reconstitution after alpha-beta-depleted transplantation in children. Unique molecular identifiers were built into the TCRbeta library. TCRdb used MiXCR to reprocess the PCR reads, holding one entry per CDR3 protein. The sample consists of about 160,000 distinct CDR3 sequences, approximately 12% of them appearing once. The specimen was PBMCs, collected before TCRalphabeta/CD19-depleted stem cell transplant. The source is a boy aged 2 to 10 with acute myeloid leukemia, due to receive a stem cell transplant.

This clonotype has at least ten counts. V is TRBV3-1 and J is TRBJ1-2; a weak D match, TRBD1 (5 bases). Germline V lookup: CDR1 LGHDT, CDR2 YNNKEL (reference sequence). The germline V and J ends were trimmed by 4 bases and 4 bases, with 16 bases remaining between them. The CDR3 length is 15 residues. The CDR3 DNA reads as TGTGCCAGCAGCCTACAGGACACTCTCGGCTATGGCTACACCTTC. Translation: CASSLQDTLGYGYTF.

This clonotype was observed many times. The chain carries TRBV25-1 and TRBJ2-3; no definite D call. Germline CDR1 and CDR2: MGHDK and SYGVNS. V lost 6 bases to trimming and J lost 2 bases, with 15 bases between them. The CDR3 is 15 amino acids. The CDR3 DNA sequence: TGTGCCAGCAGGGCCCAGCGAGAGGACACAGATACGCAGTATTTT. The encoded protein is CASRAQREDTDTQYF.

In this sample, this clonotype turned up many times. The CDR3, as DNA: TGCGCCAGCAGCGACCCCGGGACGGCGACCTACGAGCAGTACTTC. This encodes CASSDPGTATYEQYF. The chain employs TRBV10-2 and TRBJ2-7, with D possibly called TRBD1 or TRBD2 (5 bases each). Trimming cost V 6 bases and J 2 bases, with 17 bases left between them. CDR1 is WSHSY and CDR2 is SAAADI in the germline V gene. This CDR3 is built from 15 residues.

This clonotype was recorded at least ten times. J is TRBJ2-7 and V is TRBV28; 9 nucleotides match TRBD2. Germline V gives CDR1 MDHEN, CDR2 SYDVKM. After removal of 7 bases from V and 4 bases from J, the junction contained 5 bases not matched to a gene. CDR3 length equals 13 residues. As DNA, the CDR3 is TGTGCCAGCAAGGGCGGGAGGGTATACGAGCAGTACTTC. Translation gives CASKGGRVYEQYF.

This clonotype was picked up many times. V is TRBV20-1 and J is TRBJ1-1; D is ambiguous. V was cut by 6 bases and J by 0 bases, with 11 bases left in between. The CDR3 extends over 13 amino acids. Per the germline V gene, CDR1 is DFQATT and CDR2 is SNEGSKA (reference sequence). Here the CDR3 reads CSAPGRMNTEAFF. CDR3 sequence (DNA): TGCAGTGCCCCGGGTCGGATGAACACTGAAGCTTTCTTT.

This clonotype was counted many times. V usage is TRBV18 and J usage is TRBJ2-7; the match to TRBD1 covers 8 bases. The CDR3 contains 14 residues. Germline CDR1 reads KGHSH; CDR2 reads LQKENI. V shed 6 bases and J 3 bases; nucleotides not matched to a gene: 7. The CDR3 spells CASSLVDRVYEQYF. The DNA of the CDR3 is TGTGCCAGCTCCCTGGTGGACAGGGTCTACGAGCAGTACTTC.

This clonotype was recorded at least ten times. The chain employs TRBV27 and TRBJ2-3, with 12 bases aligning to TRBD2. The CDR3 sequence is 15 residues long. The V gene end was trimmed by 7 bases and the J gene end by 8 bases; junction bases not matched to a gene: 10. The germline V gene has CDR1 MNHEY and CDR2 SMNVEV (reference sequence). CDR3 amino acids: CASISSGGVSGTQYF. The DNA of the CDR3 is TGTGCCAGCATTTCTAGCGGGGGGGTATCCGGTACGCAGTATTTT.

This chain links TRBV2 with TRBJ2-5; 16 nucleotides agree with TRBD2. CDR3 length equals 19 residues. With 10 bases clipped from V and 0 bases from J, the junction kept 14 bases outside the gene matches. The germline CDR1 and CDR2 sequences are SNHLY and FYNNEI. The CDR3 DNA sequence: TGTGCCATCTGTCGCCCCGGGACTAGCGGGGGGGCTGACCAAGAGACCCAGTACTTC. This sequence encodes CAICRPGTSGGADQETQYF.

This clonotype has at least ten counts. The rearrangement joins TRBV5-4 to TRBJ2-5, with 12 bases matching TRBD2. Per the germline V gene, CDR1 is SGHNT and CDR2 is YYREEE (reference sequence). V was pared by 1 base and J by 2 bases, with 12 bases of the junction left unmatched. The CDR3 has 19 amino acids. The CDR3 here is CASSLRLAGARGVQETQYF. CDR3 nucleotides: TGTGCCAGCAGCTTGAGACTAGCGGGGGCCCGGGGAGTTCAAGAGACCCAGTACTTC.

This clonotype was seen many times. The chain uses TRBV9 and TRBJ2-5, with D possibly being TRBD2 (5 bases). With 0 bases removed from V and 5 bases from J, the gap between germline ends came to 14 bases. The CDR3 sequence is 15 residues long. Germline V gene sequence: CDR1 SGDLS, CDR2 YYNGEE. The DNA for the CDR3 is TGTGCCAGCAGCGTAGATTCTAGCCCGCTGGAGACCCAGTACTTC. This codes for CASSVDSSPLETQYF. Supplemented by reference TRBV9 and TRBJ2-5, the full variable domain reads DSGVTQTPKHLITATGQRVTLRCSPRSGDLSVYWYQQSLDQGLQFLIQYYNGEERAKGNILERFSAQQFPDLHSELNLSSLELGDSALYFCASSVDSSPLETQYFGPGTRLLVL.